Here is one TCR beta chain with its context. This sample was taken from a study of blood T cell repertoires in COVID-19. Original analysis: Counts of nucleated cells, estimated from reference gene primer amplification, were obtained. Profiling relied on immunoSEQ multiplex PCR, and the TCRdb table lists in-frame clones only, not all of them. V and J calls plus clone size are reproduced from that table; the DNA served to infer D and trimming. The sample records roughly 300,000 clones, approximately 87% being singletons. There are 13 residues in the CDR3. The germline V and J ends were trimmed by 7 bases and 3 bases, with 12 bases remaining between them. Germline V CDR1 and CDR2: ENHRY, SYGVKD.

The receptor was derived from a woman aged 50 to 60 who had recovered from COVID-19. The chain has TRBV10-3 and TRBJ1-1; no firm D call. Material: peripheral blood. The CDR3 reads CAITVGRDTEAFF. CDR3 DNA sequence: TGTGCCATCACCGTAGGCCGGGACACTGAAGCTTTCTTT.